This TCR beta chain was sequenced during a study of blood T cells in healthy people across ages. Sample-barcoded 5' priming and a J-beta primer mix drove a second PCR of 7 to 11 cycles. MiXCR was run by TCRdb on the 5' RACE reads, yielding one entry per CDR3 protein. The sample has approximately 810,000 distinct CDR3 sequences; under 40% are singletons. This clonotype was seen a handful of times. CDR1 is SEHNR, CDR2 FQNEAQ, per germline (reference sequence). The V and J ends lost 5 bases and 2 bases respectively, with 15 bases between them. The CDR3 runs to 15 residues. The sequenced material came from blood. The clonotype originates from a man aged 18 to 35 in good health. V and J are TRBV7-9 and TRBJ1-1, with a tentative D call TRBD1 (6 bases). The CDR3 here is CASSPPTGANTEAFF. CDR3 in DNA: TGTGCCAGCAGCCCCCCGACAGGAGCAAACACTGAAGCTTTCTTT.